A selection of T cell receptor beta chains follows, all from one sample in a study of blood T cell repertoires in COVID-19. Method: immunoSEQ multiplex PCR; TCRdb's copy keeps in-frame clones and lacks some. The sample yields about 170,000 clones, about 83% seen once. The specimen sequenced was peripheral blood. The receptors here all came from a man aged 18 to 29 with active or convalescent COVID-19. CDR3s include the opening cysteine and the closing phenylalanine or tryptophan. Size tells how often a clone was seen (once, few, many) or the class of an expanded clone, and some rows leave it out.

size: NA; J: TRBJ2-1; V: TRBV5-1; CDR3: CASSSFGQGANNEQFF
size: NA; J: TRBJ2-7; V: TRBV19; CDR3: CASSMGPASTYEQYF
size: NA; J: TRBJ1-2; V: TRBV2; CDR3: CASIPDRQVRGYTF
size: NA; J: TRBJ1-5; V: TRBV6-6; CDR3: CASRPGVNQPQHF
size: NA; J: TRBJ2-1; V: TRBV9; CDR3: CASSIDRAWDEQFF
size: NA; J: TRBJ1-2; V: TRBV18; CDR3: CASSPDFANYGYTF
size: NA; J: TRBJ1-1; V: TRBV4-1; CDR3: CASSQSGTGNTEAFF
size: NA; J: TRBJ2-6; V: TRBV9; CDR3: CASSVVSSGANVLTF
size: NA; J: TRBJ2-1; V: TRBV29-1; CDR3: CSGTSGSGNEQFF
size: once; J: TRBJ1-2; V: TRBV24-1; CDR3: CATSFNRDKGDYGYTF
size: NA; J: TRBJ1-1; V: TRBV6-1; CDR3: CASSEMVRQEAFF
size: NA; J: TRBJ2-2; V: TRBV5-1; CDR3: CASSIDREGELFF
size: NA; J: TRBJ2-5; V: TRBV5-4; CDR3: CASSLPGGRETQYF
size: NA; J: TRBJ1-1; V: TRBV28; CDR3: CASSFFGVAFF
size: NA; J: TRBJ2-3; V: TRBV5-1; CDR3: CASSFSPSSTDTQYF
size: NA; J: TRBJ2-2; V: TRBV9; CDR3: CASSVVDSGSSGELFF
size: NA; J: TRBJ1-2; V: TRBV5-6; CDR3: CASSSRDRGRNGYTF
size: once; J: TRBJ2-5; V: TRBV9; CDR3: CASSAQETQYF
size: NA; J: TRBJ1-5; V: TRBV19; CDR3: CASRRQGLGPQHF
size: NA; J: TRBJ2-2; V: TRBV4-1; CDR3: CASSQDNPSGGGELFF
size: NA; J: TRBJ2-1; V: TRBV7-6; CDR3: CASSLGGLAASSYNEQFF
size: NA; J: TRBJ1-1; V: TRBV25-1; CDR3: CASSEWRDANTEAFF
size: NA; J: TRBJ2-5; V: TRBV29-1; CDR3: CSVLQGSGETQYF
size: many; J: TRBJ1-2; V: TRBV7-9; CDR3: CASSALRRTGGYGYTF
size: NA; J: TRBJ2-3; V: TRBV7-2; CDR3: CASSLSTSGYTQYF
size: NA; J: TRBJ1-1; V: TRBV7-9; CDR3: CASRTGDTEAFF